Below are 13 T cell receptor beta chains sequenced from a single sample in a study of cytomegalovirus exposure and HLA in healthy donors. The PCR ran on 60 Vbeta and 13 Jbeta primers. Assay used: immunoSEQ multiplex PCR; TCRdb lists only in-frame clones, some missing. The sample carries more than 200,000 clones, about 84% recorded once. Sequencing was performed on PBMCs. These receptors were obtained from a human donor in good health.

CDR3 residues: CASSAGMGMFF. The CDR3 DNA sequence: TGTGCCAGCAGCGCAGGGATGGGGATGTTTTTT. V is TRBV9 and J is TRBJ2-2, with D perhaps matching TRBD1 (5 bases). The germline V and J ends were trimmed by 3 bases and 15 bases, with 12 bases remaining between them. Germline V gene sequence: CDR1 SGDLS, CDR2 YYNGEE. This CDR3 region has 11 residues.

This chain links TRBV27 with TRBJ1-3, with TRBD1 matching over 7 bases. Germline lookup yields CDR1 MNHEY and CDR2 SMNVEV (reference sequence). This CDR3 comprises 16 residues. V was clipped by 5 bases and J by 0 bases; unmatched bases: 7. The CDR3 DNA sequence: TGTGCCAGCAGTCGGACAGGAATCCTCTCTGGAAACACCATATATTTT. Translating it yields CASSRTGILSGNTIYF.

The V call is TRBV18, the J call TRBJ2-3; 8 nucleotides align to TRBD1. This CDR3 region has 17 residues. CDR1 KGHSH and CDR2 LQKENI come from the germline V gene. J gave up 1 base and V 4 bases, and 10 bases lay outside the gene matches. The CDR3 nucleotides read TGTGCCAGCTCACTACTCCGGACAGGGAAAGGCACAGATACGCAGTATTTT. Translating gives CASSLLRTGKGTDTQYF.

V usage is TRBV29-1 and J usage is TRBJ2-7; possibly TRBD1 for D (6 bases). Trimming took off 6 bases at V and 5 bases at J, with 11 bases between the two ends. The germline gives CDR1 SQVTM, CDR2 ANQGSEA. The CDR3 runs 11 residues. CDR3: CSVRPGDEQYF. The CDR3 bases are TGCAGCGTGCGTCCAGGGGACGAGCAGTACTTC.

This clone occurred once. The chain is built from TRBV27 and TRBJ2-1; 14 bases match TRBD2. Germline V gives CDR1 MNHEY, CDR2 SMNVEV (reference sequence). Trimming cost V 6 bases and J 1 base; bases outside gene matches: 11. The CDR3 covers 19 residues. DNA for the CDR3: TGTGCCAGCAGCAGACTAGCGGGAGGGCCAGAGGGGTCCTACAATGAGCAGTTCTTC. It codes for CASSRLAGGPEGSYNEQFF.

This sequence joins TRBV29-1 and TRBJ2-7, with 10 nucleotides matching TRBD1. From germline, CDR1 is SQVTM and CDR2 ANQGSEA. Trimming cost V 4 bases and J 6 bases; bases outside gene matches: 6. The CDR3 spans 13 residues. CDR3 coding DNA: TGCAGCGTTGGCCTGGGACAGGGGAGCGAGCAGTACTTC. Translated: CSVGLGQGSEQYF.

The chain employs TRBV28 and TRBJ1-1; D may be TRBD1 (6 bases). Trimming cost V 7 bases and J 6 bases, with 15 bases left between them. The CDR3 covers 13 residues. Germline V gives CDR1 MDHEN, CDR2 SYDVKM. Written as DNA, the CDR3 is TGTGCCAGCAAAGAGACAGGACCCCCTGAAGCTTTCTTT. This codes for CASKETGPPEAFF.

CDR3 DNA: TGTGCCAGTAGTGGAACGTTAGCGGGAGGCGCGGAGACCCAGTACTTC. It translates to CASSGTLAGGAETQYF. The rearrangement uses TRBV19 and TRBJ2-5; 10 positions match TRBD2. The CDR3 length is 16 residues. CDR1 and CDR2 (germline): LNHDA, SQIVND (reference sequence). The trim removed 5 bases at V and 5 bases at J, leaving 11 bases unmatched. The whole variable domain, filled in from reference TRBV19 and TRBJ2-5, reads DGGITQSPKYLFRKEGQNVTLSCEQNLNHDAMYWYRQDPGQGLRLIYYSQIVNDFQKGDIAEGYSVSREKKESFPLTVTSAQKNPTAFYLCASSGTLAGGAETQYFGPGTRLLVL.

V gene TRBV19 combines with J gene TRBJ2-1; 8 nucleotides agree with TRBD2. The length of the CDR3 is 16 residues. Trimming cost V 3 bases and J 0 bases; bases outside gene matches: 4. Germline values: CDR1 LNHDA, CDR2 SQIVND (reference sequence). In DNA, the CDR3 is TGTGCCAGTAGTATCACGGGAGGGGGCTCCTACAATGAGCAGTTCTTC. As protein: CASSITGGGSYNEQFF.

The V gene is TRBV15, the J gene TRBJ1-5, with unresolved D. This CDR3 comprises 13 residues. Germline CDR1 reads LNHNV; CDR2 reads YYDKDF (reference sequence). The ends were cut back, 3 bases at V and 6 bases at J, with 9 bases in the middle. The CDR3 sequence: CATSRAGGQPQHF. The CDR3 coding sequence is TGTGCCACCAGCAGGGCTGGCGGTCAGCCCCAGCATTTT.

The CDR3 spells CASSGDSYEQYF. The CDR3 DNA reads TGTGCCAGCAGTGGGGACAGTTACGAGCAGTACTTC. J is TRBJ2-7 and V is TRBV25-1; 7 bases are shared with TRBD1. Trimming took 4 bases from V and 4 from J; bases not matched to a gene: 1. Germline-derived CDR1 and CDR2 are MGHDK and SYGVNS. The CDR3 spans 12 residues.

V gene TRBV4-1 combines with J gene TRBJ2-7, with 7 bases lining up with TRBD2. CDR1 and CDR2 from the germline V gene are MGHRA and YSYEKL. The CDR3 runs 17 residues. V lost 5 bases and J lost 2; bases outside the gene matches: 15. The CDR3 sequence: CASSNYGVGGRPYEQYF. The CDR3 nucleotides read TGCGCCAGCAGCAACTATGGGGTCGGCGGGAGACCCTACGAGCAGTACTTC.

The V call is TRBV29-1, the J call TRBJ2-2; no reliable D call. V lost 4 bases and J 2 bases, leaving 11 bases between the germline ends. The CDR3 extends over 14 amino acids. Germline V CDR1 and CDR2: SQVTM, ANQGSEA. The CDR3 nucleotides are TGCAGCGTTGTACCCCACACAAACACCGGGGAGCTGTTTTTT. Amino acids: CSVVPHTNTGELFF.